Listed here are 23 T cell receptor beta chains from one sample, sequenced in a study of T cells in localized non-small cell lung cancer. Assay: immunoSEQ multiplex PCR; the TCRdb copy retains only in-frame clones and omits some. Of around 94,000 clones listed, over 80% are singletons. The input for sequencing was peripheral blood, taken before any cancer treatment. The receptor set was obtained from a man aged 40-75 years with stage I squamous cell lung carcinoma.

The rearrangement links TRBV27 to TRBJ1-5; D unresolved. The V gene lost 3 bases and the J gene lost 0 bases, with 9 bases spanning the gap. The CDR3 contains 15 residues. Germline V CDR1 and CDR2: MNHEY, SMNVEV (reference sequence). The CDR3 DNA reads TGTGCCAGCAGTTTGATGGGTTATAGCAATCAGCCCCAGCATTTT. Protein: CASSLMGYSNQPQHF.

The V and J genes are TRBV5-1 and TRBJ1-1; D gene uncertain. Trimming shortened V by 5 bases and J by 10 bases, and 18 bases separated the two germline ends. CDR1 and CDR2 (germline): SGHRS, YFSETQ. The CDR3 spans 13 residues. The DNA for the CDR3 is TGCGCCAGCAGTTCGGGCCCCCGGGCGGTAGCTTTCTTT. This gives the protein CASSSGPRAVAFF.

This chain joins TRBV4-2 and TRBJ2-1; 9 bases line up with TRBD2. CDR3 length equals 17 residues. The germline V gene encodes CDR1 LGHNA and CDR2 YNFKEQ. Trimming at V came to 1 base and at J to 0 bases, leaving 4 bases not matched to a gene. In DNA, the CDR3 is TGTGCCAGCAGCCAAGGGGAAGCGGGGGGCTCCTACAATGAGCAGTTCTTC. It codes for CASSQGEAGGSYNEQFF.

The genes are TRBV5-1 and TRBJ2-2, with a weak D call TRBD1 (6 bases). CDR3 length equals 15 residues. Germline V CDR1 and CDR2: SGHRS, YFSETQ. V lost 1 base and J lost 3, with 10 bases in between. CDR3 DNA: TGCGCCAGCAGCTTGTGGACAGCGGACACCGGGGAGCTGTTTTTT. This translates into CASSLWTADTGELFF.

The genes are TRBV30 and TRBJ1-2; TRBD1 matches at 10 bases. This CDR3 region has 13 residues. The germline CDR1 and CDR2 sequences are GTSNPN and SVGIG (reference sequence). Germline trimming cut 5 bases from V and 8 bases from J; bases unmatched to any gene: 8. The chain's CDR3 is CAWARQGARGYTF. As DNA, the CDR3 is TGTGCCTGGGCACGACAGGGGGCGCGAGGCTACACCTTC. Using reference TRBV30 and TRBJ1-2 for the parts outside the CDR3, the full variable domain is SQTIHQWPATLVQPVGSPLSLECTVEGTSNPNLYWYRQAAGRGLQLLFYSVGIGQISSEVPQNLSASRPQDRQFILSSKKLLLSDSGFYLCAWARQGARGYTFGSGTRLTVV.

This chain connects TRBV11-2 to TRBJ2-2; D is perhaps TRBD2 (5 bases). CDR1 and CDR2 from the germline V gene are SGHAT and FQNNGV. The V end lost 7 bases, the J end lost 8 bases, and 11 bases lay between the germline ends. The CDR3 loop spans 12 amino acids. The CDR3 DNA reads TGTGCCAGCATGTGGCGAGGGGGGGAGCTGTTTTTT. It translates to CASMWRGGELFF.

This clone was seen only a few times. The chain carries TRBV11-2 and TRBJ1-3; D remains ambiguous. Trimming stripped 7 bases from V and 3 bases from J, with 10 bases between. Germline values: CDR1 SGHAT, CDR2 FQNNGV. The CDR3 sequence is 13 residues long. The CDR3 sequence: CASNFPGGNTIYF. Here the CDR3 DNA reads TGTGCCAGCAACTTCCCAGGTGGAAACACCATATATTTT.

V gene TRBV19 combines with J gene TRBJ1-2, with D possibly matching TRBD1 (5 bases). The CDR3 loop spans 13 amino acids. The V end was cut by 7 bases, the J end by 6 bases, with 15 bases between. The germline CDR1 and CDR2 sequences are LNHDA and SQIVND (reference sequence). CDR3 bases: TGTGCCAGTACCCACCCGGGGGGACATGGCTACACCTTC. It encodes CASTHPGGHGYTF.

The rearrangement joins TRBV11-3 to TRBJ2-5, with D hard to call. The CDR3 runs to 12 residues. V was cut by 4 bases and J by 8 bases, with 11 bases left in between. Germline CDR1 and CDR2: SGHNT and YENEEA. CDR3 coding DNA: TGTGCCAGCAGCTCATACGGAACCACCCAGTACTTC. It encodes CASSSYGTTQYF.

This chain links TRBV13 with TRBJ1-2; a possible D gene is TRBD1 (5 bases). Germline assignment: CDR1 PRHDT and CDR2 FYEKMQ (reference sequence). Trimming left V 5 bases short and J 3 bases short, with 16 bases between. This CDR3 region has 15 residues. The CDR3 here is CASSQGTSLYYGYTF. CDR3 bases: TGTGCCAGCAGCCAAGGGACCAGCCTCTACTATGGCTACACCTTC.

The V and J genes are TRBV11-2 and TRBJ1-1; 7 bases fit TRBD1. Trimming at V came to 5 bases and at J to 4 bases, leaving 4 bases not matched to a gene. This CDR3 is 13 amino acids long. Germline CDR1 SGHAT, CDR2 FQNNGV. DNA for the CDR3: TGTGCCAGCAGCCTGTACAGGGGCACTGAAGCTTTCTTT. It specifies CASSLYRGTEAFF. The whole variable domain, remainder taken from reference TRBV11-2 and TRBJ1-1, is EAGVAQSPRYKIIEKRQSVAFWCNPISGHATLYWYQQILGQGPKLLIQFQNNGVVDDSQLPKDRFSAERLKGVDSTLKIQPAKLEDSAVYLCASSLYRGTEAFFGQGTRLTVV.

V gene TRBV6-5 combines with J gene TRBJ1-3, with 7 bases lining up with TRBD1. The CDR3 consists of 15 residues. The junction had 9 bases not matched to a gene; V was cut back by 6 bases and J by 4 bases. Germline V gene lookup returns CDR1 MNHEY and CDR2 SVGAGI. CDR3 sequence: CASRTGQRKGNTIYF. The DNA for the CDR3 is TGTGCCAGCAGGACGGGACAGCGAAAAGGAAACACCATATATTTT.

The V and J genes are TRBV5-1 and TRBJ2-2; TRBD1 matches at 8 bases. After removal of 7 bases from V and 6 bases from J, the junction contained 14 bases not matched to a gene. CDR3 length: 16 residues. Per the germline V gene, CDR1 is SGHRS and CDR2 is YFSETQ. CDR3: CASRDRTGTVSGELFF. Written as DNA, the CDR3 is TGCGCCAGCCGGGACCGGACAGGGACCGTCTCCGGGGAGCTGTTTTTT.

The gene calls are TRBV5-6 and TRBJ1-2; D is ambiguous. The CDR3 is 13 residues long. Trimming left V 2 bases short and J 2 bases short, with 7 bases between. Germline V gene lookup returns CDR1 SGHDT and CDR2 YYEEEE. As DNA, the CDR3 is TGTGCCAGCAGCTTCGGAAGAAACTATGGCTACACCTTC. Residues: CASSFGRNYGYTF.

CDR3 region: CAWRTTNTGELFF. CDR3 nucleotides: TGTGCCTGGAGGACAACGAACACCGGGGAGCTGTTTTTT. The chain employs TRBV30 and TRBJ2-2; D not certain. Germline values: CDR1 GTSNPN, CDR2 SVGIG (reference sequence). V shed 3 bases and J shed 0 bases, with 5 bases lying between them. The CDR3 contains 13 residues.

J is TRBJ1-1 and V is TRBV6-5; tentative D call: TRBD1 (6 bases). The CDR3 loop spans 13 amino acids. The V end lost 7 bases, the J end lost 11 bases, and 20 bases lay between the germline ends. CDR1 MNHEY and CDR2 SVGAGI come from the germline V gene. The CDR3 region is CASKEELTGTAFF. In DNA, the CDR3 is TGTGCCAGCAAGGAGGAGCTAACAGGGACTGCTTTCTTT.

The chain joins TRBV5-1 to TRBJ1-5, with a possible D match to TRBD1 (6 bases). V was shortened by 4 bases and J by 0 bases, with 11 bases between the two germline ends. The CDR3 has 15 amino acids. The germline gives CDR1 SGHRS, CDR2 YFSETQ. CDR3 coding DNA: TGCGCCAGCAGCCCGACGACAGGTAGCAATCAGCCCCAGCATTTT. Its protein product is CASSPTTGSNQPQHF.

The gene calls are TRBV27 and TRBJ2-3; 8 bases agree with TRBD1. The length of the CDR3 is 16 residues. With V trimmed by 5 bases and J by 4 bases, 11 bases remained unmatched. The germline V gene has CDR1 MNHEY and CDR2 SMNVEV (reference sequence). The CDR3 reads CASSPYGQGRADTQYF. The CDR3 DNA sequence: TGTGCCAGCAGTCCTTACGGACAGGGAAGGGCAGATACGCAGTATTTT.

The chain is built from TRBV6-1 and TRBJ1-1; tentative D call: TRBD1 (5 bases). Germline CDR1 MNHNS, CDR2 SASEGT. V lost 10 bases to trimming and J lost 0 bases, with 18 bases between them. The CDR3 is 15 residues long. CDR3 coding DNA: TGTGCCACCCTCGGGGGAACCCGCATGAACACTGAAGCTTTCTTT. Translating it yields CATLGGTRMNTEAFF.

V gene TRBV7-2 combines with J gene TRBJ2-5, with D perhaps matching TRBD1 (5 bases). The CDR3 sequence is 14 residues long. Germline V gene sequence: CDR1 SGHTA, CDR2 FQGNSA. V lost 1 base, J lost 4 bases, and 10 bases lay in between. CDR3 loop: CASSLVGQIETQYF. The CDR3, as DNA: TGTGCCAGCAGCTTAGTCGGACAAATAGAGACCCAGTACTTC.

V is TRBV7-9 and J is TRBJ2-3, with D uncertain. The germline V gene encodes CDR1 SEHNR and CDR2 FQNEAQ (reference sequence). The CDR3 sequence is 15 residues long. V was pared by 2 bases and J by 2 bases, with 11 bases between. The CDR3 DNA reads as TGTGCCAGCAGCTTAATATCTGGTATCACAGATACGCAGTATTTT. As protein: CASSLISGITDTQYF.

The chain uses TRBV19 and TRBJ1-1; possible D gene TRBD1, 5 bases. This CDR3 spans 16 amino acids. The germline gives CDR1 LNHDA, CDR2 SQIVND (reference sequence). V gave up 3 bases and J gave up 2 bases, with 16 bases separating them. The CDR3 protein is CASSIPQGRGNTEAFF. CDR3 DNA sequence: TGTGCCAGTAGTATTCCGCAGGGACGTGGCAACACTGAAGCTTTCTTT.

This clone was seen a few times. This rearrangement joins TRBV29-1 to TRBJ1-1; D is ambiguous. Germline V gene data show CDR1 as SQVTM and CDR2 as ANQGSEA. The CDR3 sequence is 11 residues long. V lost 3 bases, J lost 1 base, and 3 bases lay in between. As DNA, the CDR3 is TGCAGCGTTGACCAGAACACTGAAGCTTTCTTT. This encodes CSVDQNTEAFF.